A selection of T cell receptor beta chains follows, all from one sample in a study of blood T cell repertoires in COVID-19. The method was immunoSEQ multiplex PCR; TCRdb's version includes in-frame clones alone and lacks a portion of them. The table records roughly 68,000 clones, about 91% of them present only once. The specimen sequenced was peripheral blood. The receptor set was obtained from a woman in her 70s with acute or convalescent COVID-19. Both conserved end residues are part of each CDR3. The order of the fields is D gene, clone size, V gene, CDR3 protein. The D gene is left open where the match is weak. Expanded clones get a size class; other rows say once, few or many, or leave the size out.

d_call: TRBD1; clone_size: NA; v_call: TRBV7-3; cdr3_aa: CASSSDRVVYSPLHF
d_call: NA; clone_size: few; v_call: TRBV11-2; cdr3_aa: CASSPGHPNEQFF
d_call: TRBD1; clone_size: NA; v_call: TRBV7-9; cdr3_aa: CASSLGGTDGYTF
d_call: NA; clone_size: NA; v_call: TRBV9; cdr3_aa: CASSPPPGGTDTQYF
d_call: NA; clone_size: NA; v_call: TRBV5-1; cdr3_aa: CASSLGTGIRGYTF
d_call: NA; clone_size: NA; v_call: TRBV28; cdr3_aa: CASSLQGSYYEQYF
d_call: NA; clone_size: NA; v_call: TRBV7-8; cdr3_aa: CASSPPWGRNQPQHF
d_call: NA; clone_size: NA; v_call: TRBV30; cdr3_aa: CAWSVGGPGAFF
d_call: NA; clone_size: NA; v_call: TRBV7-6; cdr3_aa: CASGAGYGYTF
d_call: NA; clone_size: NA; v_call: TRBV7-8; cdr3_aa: CASSFPGRAGKGNVLTF
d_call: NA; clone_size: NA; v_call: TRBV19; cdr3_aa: CASGDRAGGNTEAFF
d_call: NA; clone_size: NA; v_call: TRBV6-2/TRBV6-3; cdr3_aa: CASSYQELFSFGSEAFF
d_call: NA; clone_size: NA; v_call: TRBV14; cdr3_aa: CASSQQSRRDKGEAFF
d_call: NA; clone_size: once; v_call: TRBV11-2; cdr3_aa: CASSLEPAGNQPQHF
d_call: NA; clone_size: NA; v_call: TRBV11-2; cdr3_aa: CASSFLTFNTEAFF
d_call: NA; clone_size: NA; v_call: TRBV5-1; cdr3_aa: CASSLALGRDRTEAFF
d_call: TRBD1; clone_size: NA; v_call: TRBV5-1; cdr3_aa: CASSLWTGQKFWETQYF
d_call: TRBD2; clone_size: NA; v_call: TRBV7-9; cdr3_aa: CASSPRGGSSYNEQFF
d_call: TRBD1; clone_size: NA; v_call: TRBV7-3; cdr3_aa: CASSLGYRTGALPEQFF
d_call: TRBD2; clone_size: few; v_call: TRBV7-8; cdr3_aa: CASSPPGLVNYEQYF
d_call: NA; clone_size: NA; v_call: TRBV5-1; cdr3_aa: CASSPGQPNQPQHF
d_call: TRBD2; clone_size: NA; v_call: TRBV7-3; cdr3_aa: CASSLRGGTSGEETQYF
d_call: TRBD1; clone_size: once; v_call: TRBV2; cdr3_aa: CASSETGGQGNGYTF
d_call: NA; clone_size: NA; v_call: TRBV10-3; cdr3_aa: CAISEGGQGKETQYF